The clone carrying this T cell receptor beta chain was seen only a few times. Its antigen remains unidentified. The data were taken from a study of beta chain features in type 1 diabetes. Study-wide findings and caveats: In comparison with healthy donors, patients had naive, central memory and Treg TCRB repertoires that appeared more similar. Significant though moderate, a shortening of TCRB CDR3s appeared in all four CD4+ subsets of Type 1 diabetes patients.

Expressed TCRB transcripts were sequenced after all isolated RNA was converted to cDNA. This table comes from immunoSEQ multiplex PCR, and its TCRdb copy is limited to in-frame clones, with some not included. The data contain hundreds of thousands of clones, around 15% of them singletons. CD4+ naive, central memory, regulatory and stem cell-like memory subsets were isolated by sorting on CD45RO/CCR7/CD25/CD127/CD95/CD27. Sorted cells reached over 95% purity in every population. Germline V gene sequence: CDR1 SSHAT, CDR2 FNYEAQ (reference sequence). The CDR3 has 13 residues. The V end was cut by 5 bases, the J end by 1 base, with 7 bases between.

The sample comprised central memory CD4+ T cells from blood. The receptor was derived from a man in his thirties or forties in good health. J is TRBJ2-3 and V is TRBV7-7; D ambiguous. CDR3 region: CASSPLGTDTQYF. Here the CDR3 DNA reads TGTGCCAGCAGCCCACTTGGCACAGATACGCAGTATTTT.